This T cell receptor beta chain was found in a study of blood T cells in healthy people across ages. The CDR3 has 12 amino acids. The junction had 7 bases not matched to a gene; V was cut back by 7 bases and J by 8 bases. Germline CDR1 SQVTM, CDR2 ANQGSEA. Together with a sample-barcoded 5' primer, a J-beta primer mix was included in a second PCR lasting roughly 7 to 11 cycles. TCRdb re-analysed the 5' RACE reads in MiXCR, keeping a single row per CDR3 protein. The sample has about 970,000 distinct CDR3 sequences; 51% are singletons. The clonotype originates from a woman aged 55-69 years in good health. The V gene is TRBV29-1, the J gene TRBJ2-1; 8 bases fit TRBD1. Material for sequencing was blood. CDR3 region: CSAATGADEQFF. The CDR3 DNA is TGCAGCGCCGCGACAGGGGCGGATGAGCAGTTCTTC.